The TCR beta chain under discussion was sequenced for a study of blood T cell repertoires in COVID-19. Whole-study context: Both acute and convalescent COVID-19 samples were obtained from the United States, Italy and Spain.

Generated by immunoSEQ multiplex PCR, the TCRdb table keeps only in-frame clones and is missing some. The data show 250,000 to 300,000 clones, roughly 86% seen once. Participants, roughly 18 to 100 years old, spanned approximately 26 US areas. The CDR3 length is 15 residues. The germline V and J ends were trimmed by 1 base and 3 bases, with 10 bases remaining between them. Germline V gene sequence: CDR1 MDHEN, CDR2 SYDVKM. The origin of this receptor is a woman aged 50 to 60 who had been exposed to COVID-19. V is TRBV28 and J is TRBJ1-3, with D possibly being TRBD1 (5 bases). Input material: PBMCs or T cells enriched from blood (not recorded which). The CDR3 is CASSLSRDYGNTIYF. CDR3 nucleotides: TGTGCCAGCAGTTTATCACGGGACTATGGAAACACCATATATTTT.